This TCR beta chain was sequenced in a study of blood T cell repertoires in COVID-19 (dated by TCRdb to about 2020). Study-level background: Collaborator samples came from the United States, Italy and Spain and covered acute and convalescent phases of COVID-19. Nearly every sample came with metadata listing a de-identified subject ID, COVID-19 status, age in years and sex. Deeply sampled blood TCRbeta repertoires from subjects exposed to, actively infected with, or recovered from COVID-19 were included in the dataset. Where available, HLA class I and class II types were obtained from metadata supplied by the sample provider rather than from assay-based typing. The material from the prospective study consisted of cDNA or gDNA derived from T cells, B-cell-depleted T cells, or PBMCs. Samples were obtained from the ongoing ImmuneRACE study (first 160 participants) and from about 1,300 subjects provided by 6 global collaborators. A freely available public database, intended as a resource for researchers studying the immune response to SARS-CoV-2, is where the repertoires were released. Study-wide findings and limitations: The amount of clinical and demographic metadata varied by source and participant and was provided uncurated.

TCRbeta CDR3 regions were amplified from genomic DNA using the immunoSEQ Assay, a bias-controlled multiplex PCR. For the original study's pipeline: The number of nucleated cells in each sample was estimated by amplification of reference gene primers within the assay. To quantify the absolute abundance of each unique TCRbeta CDR3 rearrangement, sequence reads were collapsed and filtered. Productive Simpson clonality was computed per sample as the square root of Simpson's diversity index over productive rearrangements. TCRdb holds this immuneACCESS table with in-frame rearrangements only. Some clones are missing; in checked studies, unresolved V genes explain under half, and the rest has no known cause. V, J and clone size are those of that table, while D and trimming were read from the DNA. This sample holds approximately 70,000 clones; 88% were observed only once. 5.1% of the sample is in the top ten clones.

The CDR3, cysteine through phenylalanine, is 16 amino acids long. The only DNA kept is the CDR3, 48 bases in frame from the first base. Trimming takes 1 base off V and 3 bases off J; junction bases not matched to a gene: 5. CDR1 and CDR2 were assigned from the germline V gene (reference sequence) as MNHNY and SVGAGI. Collaborating institutions collected whole blood in K2EDTA tubes following their own protocols. For TCRbeta analysis, collaborators shipped samples as frozen whole blood, isolated PBMCs, or DNA extracted from either of those sample types. This clone occurred once. The clone's antigen remains unknown. The sample holds no much larger clone one base away, and base qualities are not on file.

The sequenced sample was peripheral blood. The V gene is TRBV6-6 and the J gene is TRBJ2-1; 8 of the junction bases match TRBD2. The clonotype comes from a human donor in a cohort sampled during active COVID-19. The nucleotides read TGTGCCAGCAGTTACTGGGGTAGCGGGATCTACAATGAGCAGTTCTTC. It translates as CASSYWGSGIYNEQFF.